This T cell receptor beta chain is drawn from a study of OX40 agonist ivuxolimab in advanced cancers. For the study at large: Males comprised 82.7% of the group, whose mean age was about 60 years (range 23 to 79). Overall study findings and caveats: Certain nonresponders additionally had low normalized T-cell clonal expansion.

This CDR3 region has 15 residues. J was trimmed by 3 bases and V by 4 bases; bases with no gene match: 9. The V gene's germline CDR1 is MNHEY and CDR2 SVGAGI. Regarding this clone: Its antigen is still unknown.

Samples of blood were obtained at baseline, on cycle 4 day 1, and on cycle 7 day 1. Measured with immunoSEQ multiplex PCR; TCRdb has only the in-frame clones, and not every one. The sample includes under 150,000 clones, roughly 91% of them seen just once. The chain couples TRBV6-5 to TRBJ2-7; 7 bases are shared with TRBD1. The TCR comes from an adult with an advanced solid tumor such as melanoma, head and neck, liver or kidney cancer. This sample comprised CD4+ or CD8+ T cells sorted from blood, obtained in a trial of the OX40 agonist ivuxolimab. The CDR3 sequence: CASSSKTGMSYEQYF. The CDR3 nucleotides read TGTGCCAGCAGTTCAAAGACAGGGATGAGCTACGAGCAGTACTTC.